This T cell receptor beta chain is from a study of blood T cell repertoires in COVID-19. In the study overall: The cDNA or gDNA used as material had been derived from T cells, B-cell-depleted T cells, or PBMCs.

The repertoire was sequenced with immunoSEQ multiplex PCR; TCRdb's copy has only in-frame clones and lacks some. Altogether approximately 81,000 clones are present, over 75% being singletons, with the ten largest covering less than 15%. This CDR3 contains 15 residues. V lost 3 bases, J lost 1 base, and 4 bases stayed unmatched. Germline CDR1 is LGHNA and CDR2 is YSLEER. The clonotype originates from a man in his 70s with active or convalescent COVID-19. The genes are TRBV4-3 and TRBJ2-7, with 9 positions matching TRBD1. Sequencing was done on a sample of peripheral blood. The CDR3: CASSQAGTGSYEQYF. CDR3 bases: TGCGCCAGCAGCCAGGCCGGGACAGGGTCCTACGAGCAGTACTTC.